The entry below describes one T cell receptor beta chain. This clonotype was detected many times. This clone's antigen is unknown. Base qualities are not provided; no much larger clone lies one nucleotide away. The method behind the library was 5' RACE. The data were produced on a NextSeq 500. To allow correction of PCR and sequencing errors, the TCR library protocol tagged every TCR cDNA molecule with a unique molecular identifier. The authors' analysis ran thus. TCR identification, UMI-based error correction and CDR3 extraction were performed with Decombinator tools. Expanded TCRs were defined as those above a frequency of 2 per 1,000, corresponding to the top 1% of the tumor frequency distribution. Each repertoire was subsampled 100 times to 5,000 TCRs, after which Renyi diversity was computed with the R vegan package. CDR3 similarity networks were built from amino acid triplet string-kernel similarity, connecting CDR3s with pairwise similarity above 0.82. The public reads were quality trimmed at Q25 with fastp and then assembled into clones with MiXCR by TCRdb, keeping productive beta chains. Entries are consolidated by CDR3 protein sequence, retaining the most common genes and DNA. V and J calls and clone size were set by TCRdb, not the authors. This sample holds several thousand distinct CDR3 sequences; around 4.3% were observed only once. The ten most abundant clones make up more than 20% of the sample.

The sample's time point label, in plain terms: sample taken at primary tumor resection. TCR sequencing used whole RNA extracted from tumor and nontumor lung tissue, or from cryopreserved PBMC samples, without cell sorting. The donors were around 69 patients from the lung TRACERx cohort who had early-stage, untreated non-small cell lung cancer. Patients were selected for TCR sequencing only if sufficient RNA was available from at least two tumor regions. Before selection, tumor and adjacent nontumor lung specimens were reviewed by a lung pathologist. The data were taken from a study of spatial heterogeneity in lung cancer (dated by TCRdb to the late 2010s). In the study overall: Beta-chain transcripts were consistently detected in greater numbers than alpha-chain transcripts, which likely reflects a higher abundance of beta-chain transcripts. TCR alpha and beta repertoires were quantitatively compared across multiple tumor regions, matched nontumor lung and blood in non-small cell lung cancer. Nonsynonymous mutation counts, determined by whole-exome sequencing of tumor tissue, were related to features of the TCR repertoire. In the raw uncorrected reads, each unique combination of TCR and UMI appeared more than ten times on average. Both alpha and beta chains were TCR-sequenced in roughly 200 tumor regions, about 64 matched nontumor lung samples and some 50 PBMC samples obtained at surgery. Beyond this particular receptor, the publication reports: Confirming at a functional level the hypothesis that regional TCRs recognize regional mutations was considered to require additional single-cell paired TCR alpha and beta sequencing.

The TCR comes from a female donor with early-stage non-small cell lung cancer. The starting material was normal lung tissue next to the tumor, obtained at surgery.

This receptor carries the CDR3 CASSLERYTEAFF. The bases are TGTGCCAGCAGCTTAGAGCGCTACACTGAAGCTTTCTTT. The chain was built from TRBV11-3 and TRBJ1-1; no confident D gene assignment can be made. Taken from the germline V gene, the CDR1 and CDR2 loops are SGHNT and YENEEA. The germline ends are 5 bases apart after V is trimmed by 0 bases and J by 3 bases. Taken from cysteine to phenylalanine, the CDR3 has 13 residues. Only CDR3 DNA remains: 39 bases, in frame from the first base.